Listed below are T cell receptor beta chains from one sample, sequenced in a study of T cell responses to AZD1222 COVID-19 vaccine. Repertoires were generated with immunoSEQ multiplex PCR, while TCRdb's copy carries only in-frame clones and drops some. The data show more than 95,000 clones, roughly nine tenths seen once. The sample consisted of peripheral blood, taken 28 days after the second AZD1222 dose. These receptors originate from an adult who received the AZD1222 COVID-19 vaccine. Each CDR3 is given with its conserved first and last residue. Fields, in order: D gene, J gene, V gene, CDR3 DNA, CDR3 protein. D genes are given only for firm matches.

TRBD1 TRBJ1-5 TRBV10-3 TGTGCCATCAGTGAGTCGTCGGGGAGGGGGCCCAATCAGCCCCAGCATTTT CAISESSGRGPNQPQHF
TRBD1 TRBJ2-7 TRBV27 TGTGCCAGTTCGGACAGGGCCCACGAGCAGTACTTC CASSDRAHEQYF
TRBD1 TRBJ1-2 TRBV19 TGTGCCAGTAGTAGGGACAGGGAACCCTTTGATGGCTACACCTTC CASSRDREPFDGYTF
TRBD2 TRBJ2-1 TRBV6-4 TGTGCCAGCAGTGAGGGCGGGGGAGACAATGAGCAGTTCTTC CASSEGGGDNEQFF
TRBD2 TRBJ2-7 TRBV27 TGTGCCAGCAGTTTCCGTCCCGGACTAGCGATTCCTGGCTACGAGCAGTACTTC CASSFRPGLAIPGYEQYF
. TRBJ1-5 TRBV5-6 TGTGCCAGCAGCCGGAGGGGCAATCAGCCCCAGCATTTT CASSRRGNQPQHF
TRBD1 TRBJ1-2 TRBV29-1 TGCAGCGTTGAACGGGTACAGGGGGACTATGGCTACACCTTC CSVERVQGDYGYTF
. TRBJ1-1 TRBV2 TGTGCCAGCATCTGGACATCCGCGAACACTGAAGCTTTCTTT CASIWTSANTEAFF
. TRBJ2-4 TRBV30 TGTGCCGGAAGACATGAAGCCAAAAACATTCAGTACTTC CAGRHEAKNIQYF
. TRBJ1-1 TRBV28 TGTGCCAGCACCTACCATGGGTATAGGAACACTGAAGCTTTCTTT CASTYHGYRNTEAFF
. TRBJ1-4 TRBV9 TGTGCCAGCACGTCAGGGGTGGATGAAAAACTGTTTTTT CASTSGVDEKLFF
. TRBJ2-1 TRBV7-3 TGTGCCAGCAGCCTGAGGGGAGGCCAGGGAAATGAGCAGTTCTTC CASSLRGGQGNEQFF
TRBD2 TRBJ2-1 TRBV6-4 TGTGCCAGCAGTATCGTCCGGGAGGGTCGGAATGAGCAGTTCTTC CASSIVREGRNEQFF
TRBD2 TRBJ2-7 TRBV20-1 TGCAGTGCTAGTTCCGAGCGGGAGAGGGTTTACTTC CSASSERERVYF
. TRBJ1-1 TRBV30 TGTGCCTGGACTAAGGGAACTGAAGCTTTCTTT CAWTKGTEAFF
TRBD2 TRBJ2-7 TRBV30 TGTGCCTGTCAACCGGGGACTATAGAATCCTACGAGCAGTACTTC CACQPGTIESYEQYF
TRBD2 TRBJ2-5 TRBV28 TGTGCCAGCACTGACCTGACTAGCGGGAGCGGGGGGCGAGGGGGAGAGACCCAGTACTTC CASTDLTSGSGGRGGETQYF
. TRBJ1-1 TRBV21-1 TGTGCCAGCACCAGAGACACAGGGAAGAGCACTGAAGCTTTCTTT CASTRDTGKSTEAFF
TRBD1 TRBJ1-5 TRBV5-5 TGTGCCAGCAGCTCCTGGACAGGTCAGGATCAGCCCCAGCATTTT CASSSWTGQDQPQHF
. TRBJ1-2 TRBV29-1 TGCAGCGTTGATACCGGCAGGGAAGGCTACACCTTC CSVDTGREGYTF
TRBD1 TRBJ1-1 TRBV7-3 TGTGCCAGCAGCTTAGACAGGGGAGGCACTGAAGCTTTCTTT CASSLDRGGTEAFF
TRBD1 TRBJ2-7 TRBV6-6 TGTGCCAGCAGTCACACCGGGACAGGGGGGTACGAGCAGTACTTC CASSHTGTGGYEQYF
TRBD2 TRBJ2-1 TRBV5-1 TGCGCCAGCAGCTTAACCAGCGGGAGCTACAATGAGCAGTTCTTC CASSLTSGSYNEQFF
. TRBJ1-4 TRBV18 TGTGCCAGCTCACTGCACACAACAACTAATGAAAAACTGTTTTTT CASSLHTTTNEKLFF
. TRBJ1-4 TRBV5-1 TGCGCCAGCAGCACCGGACGGAGTTCGAGTAATGAAAAACTGTTTTTT CASSTGRSSSNEKLFF
. TRBJ1-2 TRBV7-9 TGTGCCAGCAGCTTCGGGCGACACCCCAAATTGGGCTACACCTTC CASSFGRHPKLGYTF
. TRBJ2-7 TRBV6-2/TRBV6-3 TGTGCCAGCAGCCCCTCGGGCCATGCGGGCCCCGGACCTTATCCAACGTTTTACGAGCAGTACTTC CASSPSGHAGPGPYPTFYEQYF